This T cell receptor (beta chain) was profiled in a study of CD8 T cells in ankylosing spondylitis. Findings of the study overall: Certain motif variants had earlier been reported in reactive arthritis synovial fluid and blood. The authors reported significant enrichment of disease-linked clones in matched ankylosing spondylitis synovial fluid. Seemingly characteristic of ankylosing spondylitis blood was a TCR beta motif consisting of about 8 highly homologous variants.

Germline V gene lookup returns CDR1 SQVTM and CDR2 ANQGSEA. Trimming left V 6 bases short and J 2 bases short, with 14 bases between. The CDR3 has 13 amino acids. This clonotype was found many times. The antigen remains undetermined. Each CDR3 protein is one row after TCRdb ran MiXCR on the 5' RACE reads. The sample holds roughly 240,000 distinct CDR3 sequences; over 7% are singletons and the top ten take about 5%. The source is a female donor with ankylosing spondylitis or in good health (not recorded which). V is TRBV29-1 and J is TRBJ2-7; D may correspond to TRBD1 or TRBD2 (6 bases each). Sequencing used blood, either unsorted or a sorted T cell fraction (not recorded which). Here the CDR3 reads CSVRRGSPYEQYF. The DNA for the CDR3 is TGCAGCGTAAGGAGGGGGTCCCCCTACGAGCAGTACTTC.